A single sample is the source of the 15 T cell receptor beta chains below, sequenced in a study of cytomegalovirus exposure and HLA in healthy donors. 13 Jbeta primers and 60 Vbeta primers were used for the PCR. Using immunoSEQ multiplex PCR, the repertoire was profiled, and TCRdb retains in-frame clones only, with some absent. Of some 110,000 clones in the sample, more than 65% were seen once. The sequenced sample consisted of PBMCs. These receptors came from a boy under 18 in good health and CMV-seronegative.

This sequence joins TRBV2 and TRBJ2-2, with D maybe TRBD1 (6 bases). V lost 4 bases to trimming and J lost 6 bases, with 9 bases between them. This CDR3 is built from 13 residues. The germline V gene encodes CDR1 SNHLY and CDR2 FYNNEI. CDR3 region: CASSVGGAGELFF. The CDR3 bases are TGTGCCAGCAGTGTAGGGGGTGCCGGGGAGCTGTTTTTT.

The chain joins TRBV4-3 to TRBJ2-5; D may be TRBD2 (7 bases). CDR1 and CDR2 (germline): LGHNA, YSLEER. The germline V and J ends were trimmed by 1 base and 5 bases, with 14 bases remaining between them. CDR3 length: 15 amino acids. DNA for the CDR3: TGCGCCAGCAGCCAAGGCGGGGGCCGGGGGGAGACCCAGTACTTC. Amino acid sequence: CASSQGGGRGETQYF.

V usage is TRBV9 and J usage is TRBJ1-2; D is unresolved. The V end was cut by 4 bases, the J end by 0 bases, with 13 bases between. The CDR3 sequence is 15 residues long. Germline V CDR1 and CDR2: SGDLS, YYNGEE. CDR3 nucleotides: TGTGCCAGCAGCTCAGGAGGGTTGGCTAACTATGGCTACACCTTC. This gives the protein CASSSGGLANYGYTF.

The chain employs TRBV11-3 and TRBJ2-1; D remains ambiguous. The CDR3 contains 12 residues. Germline CDR1 reads SGHNT; CDR2 reads YENEEA. Trimming stripped 5 bases from V and 8 bases from J, with 10 bases between. In DNA, the CDR3 is TGTGCCAGCAGCCCTAGGCCGGATGAGCAGTTCTTC. This sequence encodes CASSPRPDEQFF. Full variable domain (missing parts from reference TRBV11-3 and TRBJ2-1): EAGVVQSPRYKIIEKKQPVAFWCNPISGHNTLYWYLQNLGQGPELLIRYENEEAVDDSQLPKDRFSAERLKGVDSTLKIQPAELGDSAVYLCASSPRPDEQFFGPGTRLTVL.

This clone was seen just once. V and J are TRBV18 and TRBJ1-5; TRBD1 matches at 9 bases. After removal of 3 bases from V and 2 bases from J, the junction contained 11 bases not matched to a gene. Germline V CDR1 and CDR2: KGHSH, LQKENI. The CDR3 has 18 amino acids. CDR3 residues: CASSPTTGTGIGNQPQHF. The CDR3, as DNA: TGTGCCAGCTCACCGACCACCGGGACAGGGATCGGCAATCAGCCCCAGCATTTT.

The V and J genes are TRBV30 and TRBJ1-2; the match to TRBD1 covers 8 bases. The length of the CDR3 is 13 residues. After removal of 5 bases from V and 8 bases from J, the junction contained 10 bases not matched to a gene. From germline, CDR1 is GTSNPN and CDR2 SVGIG (reference sequence). The CDR3 spells CAWAGQGRGGYTF. In DNA form, the CDR3 reads TGTGCCTGGGCCGGACAGGGTAGAGGGGGCTACACCTTC.

The J gene is TRBJ1-5, the V gene TRBV19; D is unresolved. Germline V gene data show CDR1 as LNHDA and CDR2 as SQIVND (reference sequence). V was trimmed by 3 bases and J by 3 bases, leaving 15 bases between them. The CDR3 has 16 residues. The CDR3 DNA follows: TGTGCCAGTAGTATCCCTGTGCAGGTCCCCAATCAGCCCCAGCATTTT. This encodes CASSIPVQVPNQPQHF.

J is TRBJ2-3 and V is TRBV19; D is unclear. The germline CDR1 and CDR2 sequences are LNHDA and SQIVND (reference sequence). The V end was cut by 3 bases, the J end by 11 bases, with 12 bases between. This CDR3 is built from 12 residues. DNA of the CDR3: TGTGCCAGTAGTATCCCTCCCGGTGGGCAGTATTTT. This sequence encodes CASSIPPGGQYF.

V usage is TRBV9 and J usage is TRBJ2-7; D may be TRBD1 (5 bases). The CDR3 has 15 amino acids. The ends were cut back, 0 bases at V and 2 bases at J, with 12 bases in the middle. Germline V gene data show CDR1 as SGDLS and CDR2 as YYNGEE. CDR3 DNA: TGTGCCAGCAGCGTAGATTCTGGACAACCCTACGAGCAGTACTTC. Amino acids: CASSVDSGQPYEQYF.

The V call is TRBV2, the J call TRBJ2-7; a possible D gene is TRBD1 (5 bases). The V gene lost 10 bases and the J gene lost 4 bases, with 20 bases spanning the gap. This CDR3 has 14 amino acids. The V gene's germline CDR1 is SNHLY and CDR2 FYNNEI. The CDR3 bases are TGTGCCACCTTCGACCTGCAATCAGGGTACGAGCAGTACTTC. Amino acid sequence: CATFDLQSGYEQYF.

The J gene is TRBJ1-2, the V gene TRBV6-4; D is undetermined. CDR3 length: 13 amino acids. Per the germline V gene, CDR1 is MRHNA and CDR2 is SNTAGT. The V gene lost 5 bases and the J gene lost 8 bases, with 15 bases spanning the gap. CDR3 loop: CASSQTQFGGYTF. In nucleotides, the CDR3 is TGTGCCAGCAGTCAGACACAGTTCGGAGGCTACACCTTC.

The chain uses TRBV28 and TRBJ2-7, with D possibly matching TRBD1 (6 bases). Trimming left V 6 bases short and J 9 bases short, with 21 bases between. Germline CDR1 MDHEN, CDR2 SYDVKM. CDR3 length: 14 residues. CDR3 in DNA: TGTGCCAGCAGGCCCGGGACACTCCTTTCAGGGCAGTACTTC. This sequence encodes CASRPGTLLSGQYF.

The rearrangement joins TRBV28 to TRBJ2-7, with a weak D call TRBD2 (6 bases). This CDR3 region has 15 residues. The germline V gene has CDR1 MDHEN and CDR2 SYDVKM. V lost 5 bases to trimming and J lost 0 bases, with 14 bases between them. The CDR3 reads CASSPTGDFSYEQYF. CDR3 DNA sequence: TGTGCCAGCAGTCCCACGGGGGATTTCTCCTACGAGCAGTACTTC.

The chain has TRBV5-8 and TRBJ1-6; 7 nucleotides agree with TRBD1. Germline CDR1 reads SGHTS; CDR2 reads YDEGEE. V was pared by 2 bases and J by 9 bases, with 2 bases of the junction left unmatched. The CDR3 covers 13 residues. The CDR3 DNA sequence: TGTGCCAGCAGCTTCTCAGGGGGTTCACCCCTCCACTTT. Encoded protein: CASSFSGGSPLHF.

J is TRBJ2-1 and V is TRBV18; TRBD2 is a possible D gene (5 bases). CDR1 is KGHSH and CDR2 is LQKENI in the germline V gene. V gave up 5 bases and J gave up 3 bases, with 8 bases separating them. There are 13 residues in the CDR3. CDR3 DNA sequence: TGTGCCAGCTCATCGGGAAACTACAATGAGCAGTTCTTC. Protein sequence: CASSSGNYNEQFF.